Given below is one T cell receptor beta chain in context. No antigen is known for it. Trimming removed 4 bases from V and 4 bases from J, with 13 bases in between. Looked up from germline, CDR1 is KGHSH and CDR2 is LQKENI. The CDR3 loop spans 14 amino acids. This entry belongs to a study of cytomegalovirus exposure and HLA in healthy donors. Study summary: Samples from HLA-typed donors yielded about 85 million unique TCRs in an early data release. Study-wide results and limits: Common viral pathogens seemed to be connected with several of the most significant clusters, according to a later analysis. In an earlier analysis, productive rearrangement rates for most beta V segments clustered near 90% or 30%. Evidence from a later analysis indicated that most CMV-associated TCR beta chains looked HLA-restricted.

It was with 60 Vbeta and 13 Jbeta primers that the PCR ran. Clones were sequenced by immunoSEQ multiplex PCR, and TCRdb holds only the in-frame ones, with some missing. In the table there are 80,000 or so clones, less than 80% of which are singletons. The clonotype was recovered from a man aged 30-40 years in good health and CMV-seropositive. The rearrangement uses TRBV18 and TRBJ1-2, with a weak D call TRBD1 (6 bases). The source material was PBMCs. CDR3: CASSQGQLSYGYTF. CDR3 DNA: TGTGCCAGCTCACAGGGACAATTGTCCTATGGCTACACCTTC.